These 30 T cell receptor beta chains originate from one sample sequenced in a study of shared clonotypes between healthy human individuals. Clones were sequenced by immunoSEQ multiplex PCR, and TCRdb holds only the in-frame ones, with some missing. The data show hundreds of thousands of clones, about 74% seen once. Sequencing input: memory CD4+ T cells sorted from blood. This sample's subset: CD45RA-negative fraction. The receptor set was obtained from a young woman in good health.

Worth noting for this clone: The same CDR3 arises from other DNA sequences in this sample as well. The chain couples TRBV5-1 to TRBJ2-7; 10 bases fit TRBD1. The CDR3 runs to 13 residues. Trimming took 2 bases from V and 5 from J; bases not matched to a gene: 1. Looked up from germline, CDR1 is SGHRS and CDR2 is YFSETQ. The CDR3 bases are TGCGCCAGCAGCTTCGGACAGGGGGACGAGCAGTACTTC. It yields the protein CASSFGQGDEQYF.

The chain couples TRBV6-6 to TRBJ2-2, with a weak D call TRBD2 (6 bases). The CDR3 spans 15 residues. Trimming took off 0 bases at V and 11 bases at J, with 16 bases between the two ends. Germline V lookup: CDR1 MNHNY, CDR2 SVGAGI (reference sequence). CDR3: CASSYSDWGVGELFF. The CDR3 nucleotides read TGTGCCAGCAGTTACTCGGACTGGGGGGTAGGCGAGCTGTTTTTT.

This chain connects TRBV2 to TRBJ2-3; D is perhaps TRBD2 (6 bases). Trimming took 6 bases from V and 1 from J, leaving 11 bases between them. Looked up from germline, CDR1 is SNHLY and CDR2 is FYNNEI. CDR3 length: 14 amino acids. The DNA for the CDR3 is TGTGCCAGCAGGAAACTAGCACGCACAGATACGCAGTATTTT. As protein: CASRKLARTDTQYF.

V usage is TRBV7-3 and J usage is TRBJ2-1; 7 positions match TRBD2. The CDR3 extends over 14 amino acids. Germline V gene lookup returns CDR1 SGHTA and CDR2 FQGTGA. J gave up 6 bases and V 1 base, and 3 bases lay outside the gene matches. The CDR3 protein is CASSLSGSINEQFF. Written as DNA, the CDR3 is TGTGCCAGCAGCTTAAGCGGGAGCATCAATGAGCAGTTCTTC.

The genes are TRBV6-1 and TRBJ2-7; D assignment may be TRBD1 or TRBD2 (5 bases each). Trimming removed 6 bases at V and 10 bases at J, with 16 bases between. This CDR3 spans 12 amino acids. Germline V CDR1 and CDR2: MNHNS, SASEGT. CDR3 nucleotides: TGTGCCAGCAGAGGGGACCGGGCGCGACAGTACTTC. Translation gives CASRGDRARQYF.

This clone showed up many times. This specimen includes other DNA sequences encoding the same CDR3. V and J are TRBV14 and TRBJ1-1, with D maybe TRBD1 (5 bases). This CDR3 region has 13 residues. Germline lookup yields CDR1 SGHDN and CDR2 FVKESK. V was pared by 2 bases and J by 3 bases, with 7 bases between. Written as DNA, the CDR3 is TGTGCCAGCAGCCAACAGGGTGACACTGAAGCTTTCTTT. It codes for CASSQQGDTEAFF.

The chain carries TRBV7-9 and TRBJ1-4; 8 nucleotides line up with TRBD1. Trimming took 5 bases from V and 9 from J; bases not matched to a gene: 11. Per the germline V gene, CDR1 is SEHNR and CDR2 is FQNEAQ (reference sequence). The CDR3 consists of 15 residues. The CDR3 bases are TGTGCCAGCAGCCCCATGGTGGACAGGGATAAAAAACTGTTTTTT. It yields the protein CASSPMVDRDKKLFF.

The chain combines TRBV18 with TRBJ2-5; a weak D match, TRBD1 (6 bases). This CDR3 has 14 amino acids. Germline V gene data show CDR1 as KGHSH and CDR2 as LQKENI. V lost 3 bases to trimming and J lost 1 base, with 9 bases between them. The DNA of the CDR3 is TGTGCCAGCTCACCGGACAGCACCCAAGAGACCCAGTACTTC. This codes for CASSPDSTQETQYF. Looking up the rest from reference TRBV18 and TRBJ2-5 gives the full variable domain: NAGVMQNPRHLVRRRGQEARLRCSPMKGHSHVYWYRQLPEEGLKFMVYLQKENIIDESGMPKERFSAEFPKEGPSILRIQQVVRGDSAAYFCASSPDSTQETQYFGPGTRLLVL.

As for this clone: The same CDR3 can be traced to other DNA sequences in this sample. V and J are TRBV19 and TRBJ2-7; D not certain. Germline loops: CDR1 LNHDA, CDR2 SQIVND (reference sequence). The CDR3 sequence is 14 residues long. V was shortened by 3 bases and J by 0 bases, with 9 bases between the two germline ends. The CDR3 coding sequence is TGTGCCAGTAGTATCGCGAGATCCTCCTACGAGCAGTACTTC. It yields the protein CASSIARSSYEQYF.

The J gene is TRBJ2-5, the V gene TRBV29-1; 7 nucleotides line up with TRBD1. The length of the CDR3 is 12 residues. CDR1 and CDR2 (germline): SQVTM, ANQGSEA. V lost 4 bases, J lost 4 bases, and 3 bases stayed unmatched. This CDR3 is CSVGRGLETQYF. The DNA of the CDR3 is TGCAGCGTTGGTAGGGGGCTAGAGACCCAGTACTTC. The full variable domain, completed using reference TRBV29-1 and TRBJ2-5, is SAVISQKPSRDICQRGTSLTIQCQVDSQVTMMFWYRQQPGQSLTLIATANQGSEATYESGFVIDKFPISRPNLTFSTLTVSNMSPEDSSIYLCSVGRGLETQYFGPGTRLLVL.

This clone was observed at least ten times. This chain joins TRBV4-1 and TRBJ2-2; TRBD2 agrees at 7 bases. The CDR3 length is 19 residues. Per the germline V gene, CDR1 is MGHRA and CDR2 is YSYEKL. The V and J ends lost 0 bases and 6 bases, in that order; junction bases with no gene match: 16. CDR3 region: CASSQDGRKAGRSSGELFF. DNA for the CDR3: TGCGCCAGCAGCCAAGATGGAAGAAAAGCGGGAAGGTCTTCCGGGGAGCTGTTTTTT.

J is TRBJ2-1 and V is TRBV7-8; D unresolved. Per the germline V gene, CDR1 is SGHVS and CDR2 is FQNEAQ. Trimming pared 0 bases from V and 7 bases from J, leaving 13 bases between. This CDR3 has 15 amino acids. The CDR3 bases are TGTGCCAGCAGCTTAGCGTTGGGGTTGAGGAATGAGCAGTTCTTC. Its protein product is CASSLALGLRNEQFF.

The rearrangement links TRBV7-8 to TRBJ1-2; tentative D call: TRBD1 (6 bases). V lost 5 bases to trimming and J lost 6 bases, with 16 bases between them. The germline CDR1 and CDR2 sequences are SGHVS and FQNEAQ. The CDR3 totals 14 residues. The CDR3 bases are TGTGCCAGCAGCCCTCCGGGCAGGGGAGATGGCTACACCTTC. Encoded protein: CASSPPGRGDGYTF.

This clone was seen once. The chain uses TRBV7-2 and TRBJ1-2; D gene unclear. The CDR3 extends over 15 amino acids. The V end lost 5 bases, the J end lost 0 bases, and 13 bases lay between the germline ends. From germline, CDR1 is SGHTA and CDR2 FQGNSA. In DNA form, the CDR3 reads TGTGCCAGCAGCCCCCGCCCGAAAGCTAACTATGGCTACACCTTC. Translated: CASSPRPKANYGYTF.

The chain is built from TRBV19 and TRBJ2-2, with D tentatively TRBD1 (7 bases). Germline assignment: CDR1 LNHDA and CDR2 SQIVND (reference sequence). CDR3 length: 14 residues. Trimming removed 7 bases from V and 5 bases from J, with 14 bases in between. This CDR3 reads CASKAGTATGELFF. CDR3 sequence (DNA): TGTGCCAGTAAGGCGGGGACAGCTACCGGGGAGCTGTTTTTT.

The rearrangement links TRBV30 to TRBJ2-5; TRBD1 aligns across 9 bases. Germline V gene lookup returns CDR1 GTSNPN and CDR2 SVGIG (reference sequence). The CDR3 has 14 residues. The trim removed 2 bases at V and 4 bases at J, leaving 5 bases unmatched. CDR3 nucleotides: TGTGCCTGGAGTCCTTACAGGGGGCGAGAGACCCAGTACTTC. As protein: CAWSPYRGRETQYF.

This rearrangement joins TRBV18 to TRBJ1-5; no clear D gene. Germline loops: CDR1 KGHSH, CDR2 LQKENI. The CDR3 loop spans 13 amino acids. Trimming stripped 2 bases from V and 5 bases from J, with 7 bases between. The CDR3 nucleotides are TGTGCCAGCTCACCATATGGGGATCAGCCCCAGCATTTT. This sequence encodes CASSPYGDQPQHF.

A few counts support this clone. The chain joins TRBV5-1 to TRBJ2-2, with 9 bases that match TRBD1. V was clipped by 4 bases and J by 6 bases; unmatched bases: 7. The CDR3 has 15 residues. The germline V gene has CDR1 SGHRS and CDR2 YFSETQ. CDR3: CASSQDRGSAGELFF. CDR3 nucleotides: TGCGCCAGCAGCCAGGACAGGGGATCGGCCGGGGAGCTGTTTTTT.

The CDR3 sequence is CASSPLLAGGPTGELFF. The CDR3 coding sequence is TGCGCCAGCAGCCCCTTACTAGCGGGAGGGCCCACCGGGGAGCTGTTTTTT. V and J are TRBV4-1 and TRBJ2-2; 13 bases are shared with TRBD2. The CDR3 extends over 17 amino acids. Germline CDR1 MGHRA, CDR2 YSYEKL. V was clipped by 4 bases and J by 4 bases; unmatched bases: 6.

The chain couples TRBV6-1 to TRBJ1-1; D ambiguous. The CDR3 has 10 amino acids. Germline lookup yields CDR1 MNHNS and CDR2 SASEGT. Trimming left V 2 bases short and J 5 bases short, with 0 bases between. CDR3 in amino acids: CASSETEAFF. DNA for the CDR3: TGTGCCAGCAGTGAAACTGAAGCTTTCTTT.

This clone has more than one count but fewer than ten. The gene calls are TRBV6-1 and TRBJ1-2; D not resolved. The CDR3 is 14 residues long. V gave up 3 bases and J gave up 4 bases, with 12 bases separating them. Germline-derived CDR1 and CDR2 are MNHNS and SASEGT. The CDR3 loop is CASSEAGWGYGYTF. The DNA of the CDR3 is TGTGCCAGCAGTGAGGCAGGTTGGGGCTATGGCTACACCTTC.

The J gene is TRBJ1-2, the V gene TRBV6-5, with D perhaps TRBD1 (5 bases). CDR3 length: 13 amino acids. The V end was cut by 2 bases, the J end by 7 bases, with 11 bases between. CDR1 MNHEY and CDR2 SVGAGI come from the germline V gene. The CDR3 DNA follows: TGTGCCAGCAGTTACGTCCAGGGACGTGGCTACACCTTC. Translating gives CASSYVQGRGYTF.

This clone was observed once. This chain links TRBV9 with TRBJ1-4; no clear D gene. Trimming cost V 2 bases and J 5 bases, with 10 bases left between them. The CDR3 covers 14 residues. Germline assignment: CDR1 SGDLS and CDR2 YYNGEE. The CDR3 spells CASSVLGRNEKLFF. CDR3 DNA sequence: TGTGCCAGCAGCGTGCTGGGCAGAAATGAAAAACTGTTTTTT.

This chain connects TRBV28 to TRBJ1-1; D gene ambiguous. The CDR3 has 12 residues. CDR1 and CDR2 (germline): MDHEN, SYDVKM. V was shortened by 3 bases and J by 8 bases, with 10 bases between the two germline ends. The CDR3 nucleotides are TGTGCCAGCAGTTTCGGAGTTAGAGAAGCTTTCTTT. Protein: CASSFGVREAFF. Combining the CDR3 with reference TRBV28 and TRBJ1-1 gives the whole variable domain DVKVTQSSRYLVKRTGEKVFLECVQDMDHENMFWYRQDPGLGLRLIYFSYDVKMKEKGDIPEGYSVSREKKERFSLILESASTNQTSMYLCASSFGVREAFFGQGTRLTVV.

The chain recombines TRBV30 with TRBJ1-6; no clear D. The length of the CDR3 is 15 residues. Germline V gives CDR1 GTSNPN, CDR2 SVGIG (reference sequence). Trimming pared 2 bases from V and 1 base from J, leaving 9 bases between. In nucleotides, the CDR3 is TGTGCCTGGAGTACTGGAGGGTCCTATAATTCACCCCTCCACTTT. It codes for CAWSTGGSYNSPLHF.

This chain links TRBV4-1 with TRBJ2-2, with 7 bases aligning to TRBD1. Germline CDR1 and CDR2: MGHRA and YSYEKL. The length of the CDR3 is 15 residues. V was clipped by 5 bases and J by 0 bases; unmatched bases: 3. DNA of the CDR3: TGCGCCAGCAGCTGGGACAGAGCGAACACCGGGGAGCTGTTTTTT. Amino acid sequence: CASSWDRANTGELFF.

The J gene is TRBJ2-4, the V gene TRBV5-5; 8 positions match TRBD1. This CDR3 is built from 12 residues. Germline V CDR1 and CDR2: SGHKS, YYEKEE (reference sequence). Trimming removed 4 bases from V and 13 bases from J; junction bases left unmatched: 7. The CDR3 nucleotides are TGTGCCAGCAGCCCGGCAGGGGGCGCGCAGTACTTC. Residues: CASSPAGGAQYF.

This clone has a handful of counts. The genes are TRBV9 and TRBJ2-1; TRBD2 agrees at 8 bases. Germline loops: CDR1 SGDLS, CDR2 YYNGEE. Unmatched junction bases numbered 9, after V lost 0 bases and J lost 7 bases. This CDR3 region has 16 residues. The CDR3, as DNA: TGTGCCAGCAGCGTAGTGAGCGGCGGCGGGAGGAATGAGCAGTTCTTC. It is translated as CASSVVSGGGRNEQFF.

This sequence joins TRBV7-2 and TRBJ1-1; D is perhaps TRBD1 (5 bases). The CDR3 covers 15 residues. CDR1 is SGHTA, CDR2 FQGNSA, per germline. With 7 bases removed from V and 0 bases from J, the gap between germline ends came to 15 bases. This CDR3 reads CASTYAVGLNTEAFF. The CDR3 region has the DNA TGTGCCAGCACCTATGCGGTGGGGCTGAACACTGAAGCTTTCTTT.

This clone was counted a few times. The CDR3 nucleotides read TGCGCCAGCAGCCAAGTAGTGGCGTCGAGTGGGGCCAACGTCCTGACTTTC. Translation: CASSQVVASSGANVLTF. This chain links TRBV4-1 with TRBJ2-6; D ambiguous. Between the trimmed V and J ends, which lost 1 base and 3 bases, there was a span of 13 bases. This CDR3 spans 17 amino acids. Germline CDR1 MGHRA, CDR2 YSYEKL.